This record covers a single T cell receptor beta chain. Its binding antigen is unknown. The record has no base qualities; no much larger clone is one base away. The record originates from a study of cytomegalovirus exposure and HLA in healthy donors (dated 2017 in TCRdb). About the investigation overall: According to an earlier analysis of around 600 of the donors, roughly 180 million T cells yielded over 100 million unique TCR beta sequences and 276 Gb of sequence data. Across 300 to 500 genotyped donors of the cohort, an average of roughly 230,000 unique TCR beta nucleotide sequences per donor were sequenced, and around 20% of those sequences were non-productive. Typing coverage varied by locus: about 629-640 donors for A, B, C, DRB1 and DQB1; more than 500 for DQA1; about 590 for DPA1; 450 to 480 for DPB1. To decide whether each TCR beta V gene segment behaved as functional or pseudogenic, an earlier analysis of fewer than 750 of the donors relied on high-throughput TCR beta sequencing. HLA typing covered class I and class II loci at four-digit resolution. Among the approximately 400 genotyped donors, approximately 76% belonged to the genetic ancestry cluster associated with self-reported Caucasian donors. To predict cytomegalovirus infection status, the study brought together high-throughput TCR immunosequencing, statistical association of individual TCRs with disease status, and machine learning. About 280 gigabases of sequencing data and around 90 million unique TCR sequences made up an early release that covered 640 HLA-typed donors. The study aimed to test whether cataloging public T cell receptors could reveal signatures of past pathogen exposure. Using immunosequencing, the study profiled T cell repertoires from around 680 subjects and related those repertoires to cytomegalovirus serostatus. All discovery cohort repertoires had been generated on a single sequencing platform. Rather than drawing on any new phenotypic data, the later analysis identified candidate immune exposures from TCR beta sequences and the way those sequences occurred across donors. Donor age, sex, ethnicity and CMV serostatus were compiled alongside the repertoire data. Five DR-DQ haplotypes were treated as single units for association and clustering because of strong linkage in the cohort. Besides the first cohort of 550 to 750 subjects, a separate validation cohort made up of 90 to 150 different subjects was used. Genome-wide SNP genotypes for about three fifths of the roughly 700 donors were used in a later genetic analysis, which treated that subset as a discovery cohort. A later analysis re-examined previously published TCR beta repertoires from more than 550 donors and added high-resolution HLA genotyping to investigate patterns of TCR occurrence.

The library was made by the immunoSEQ multiplex PCR assay. For the multiplex PCR, a mixture combining 60 forward primers for TCR Vbeta segments and 13 reverse primers for TCR Jbeta segments was used. The CDR3 region of rearranged TCR beta genes was amplified from genomic DNA by a multiplex PCR assay. The amplified TCR beta libraries were sequenced on the Illumina HiSeq System as 87-base-pair reads. In the source study's methods: A later analysis counted around 72 million unique TCR beta chains across the 666 repertoires, and 10 million to 12 million of these chains were shared by at least two donors. To remove PCR and sequencing errors, raw reads were error-corrected and collapsed into unique sequences using a nearest-neighbor algorithm that merged closely related sequences. To assign V, D and J gene segments, CDR3 sequences were aligned to IMGT reference sequences. For a sequence to be retained, at least a six-nucleotide match to both a V gene segment and a J gene segment was required. Rearrangements were classified as productive when the CDR3 lacked stop codons and remained in frame with V and J, and all other rearrangements were classified as non-productive. Following IMGT convention, CDR3 was defined as the stretch from the second conserved V-encoded cysteine up to the conserved J-encoded phenylalanine. The earlier analysis of some 540 of the donors excluded any sequence lacking an unambiguous match to a single V gene segment. An earlier analysis of about 590 of the donors classified V segments as functional when productive rearrangements were above 56.7% and as segregating when the standard deviation between donors was above 5%. A statistical classification framework was built to diagnose cytomegalovirus status from the catalog of TCR beta chain sequences. In a later analysis, V and J genes were assigned by comparing TCR nucleotide sequences against IMGT/GENE-DB human TR gene sequences. In a later analysis, CDR3 sequences and most-parsimonious VDJ recombination scenarios were assigned using the TCRdist pipeline. In a later analysis, every TCR beta chain was defined by the combination of its CDR3 amino acid sequence and its V-gene family, and reads without a unique V-gene family were dropped. A later analysis removed 600 or so highly shared, low-generation-probability nucleotide sequences to deal with suspected cross-contamination and a sequencing artifact. In a later analysis, a clonal expansion index was calculated for each public chain from normalized within-repertoire ranks of inferred template counts. Generation probabilities in a later analysis came from a VDJ recombination model fitted to out-of-frame rearrangements, and those results were checked against IGoR. Hypergeometric tests were used in a later analysis to score TCR-TCR, TCR-HLA and TCR-CMV co-occurrence, with a repertoire-size bias correction applied to the TCR pairs. False discovery rates were estimated in a later analysis by permuting HLA or CMV assignments 20 times. In a later analysis, co-occurring TCRs were grouped using DBSCAN, with TCRdist sequence similarity added in when clustering inside HLA-allele-positive subsets. Repertoires with fewer than 30,000 or more than 120,000 public chains were left out of co-occurrence clustering, as were roughly five repertoires with anomalous nucleotide sharing. The table comes from immuneACCESS by way of TCRdb, which keeps in-frame sequences with V and J called. Part of the clones is missing from these tables; in studies checked, under half for an unresolved V gene and the rest for unknown reasons. V, J and clone size derive from that table, while D and trimming were established from the DNA sequence. The sample profile shows 120,000 to 150,000 clones; roughly three quarters of them were found once. Around 4.9% of the sample is held by the ten biggest clonotypes.

The CDR3 has 14 amino acids, counting the end cysteine and phenylalanine. Just the 42-base CDR3 DNA is kept, in frame starting at base 1. Via the germline V gene, CDR1 is KGHSH and CDR2 LQKENI. The germline V and J ends show losses of 4 bases and 1 base respectively, and no gene match explains 4 bases of the junction. Summary of the overall study and its limitations: A further reported finding was that TCR beta sequences accurately predicted the HLA-A and HLA-B alleles for most subjects in the first cohort. Because HLA typing was unavailable for some donors at each locus, only the typed subset was used in association tests. Assigning TCR associations to individual alleles was difficult when HLA alleles, especially DR and DQ, strongly co-occurred. According to a later genetic analysis, donors in an Asian-associated ancestry cluster had fewer N-insertions in productive TCRs than the roughly 700-donor mean. According to a later analysis, parvovirus B19, influenza, CMV and Epstein-Barr virus appeared linked to several top co-occurrence clusters. At a false discovery rate of 0.05, a later analysis linked roughly 17,000 TCR beta sequences to specific HLA alleles. The only immune exposure information available for the cohort was CMV serostatus. Linkage disequilibrium might explain the correlated functional status among segregating V segments, but an unknown experimental factor could not be ruled out. A later analysis found that most CMV-associated TCR beta chains appeared HLA-restricted, with HLA associations seemingly driven largely by CMV exposure. Around 16 rarely observed V segments, including chromosome 9 orphons, were excluded from the earlier analysis of several hundred of the donors because counts were too low. Broadly in line with IMGT annotations, most TCR beta V segments showed up in productive rearrangements about 90% or about 30% of the time in an earlier analysis of a few hundred of the donors. In a later analysis, HLA-associated TCR beta chains showed more clonal expansion and lower generation probabilities than non-associated chains that were equally common. Some IMGT-functional V segments, including TRBV6-2 and TRBV6-3, could not be told apart with the 87-base-pair reads, so those segments were excluded. Sequencing depth was assumed to be roughly uniform across donors in the presence/absence analyses, though that assumption may not hold. The cohort was sequenced for TCR beta chains only, and without alpha or paired-chain data the features that could be detected were limited. A cluster of highly shared sequence variants was judged likely to be a technical artifact of the sequencing pipeline. Most TCR sequences were seen in very few donors, while some public TCRs were found in many individuals. The authors suggested that the approach could potentially be generalized to other disease states and immunological phenotypes. The study listed over 150 TCR beta chains as associated with cytomegalovirus. A later analysis found that TCR association rates varied across HLA loci, with DRB1 alleles showing the most associated TCRs and HLA-C alleles the fewest. A few of the identified cytomegalovirus-associated TCR beta chains were confirmed in vitro to be specific for cytomegalovirus antigens. In both the original and validation cohorts, the classifier was reported to diagnose cytomegalovirus status with high specificity and sensitivity. In a later genetic analysis, a missense DCLRE1C variant was associated with V-gene and J-gene trimming of TCR beta chains, and the association was replicated in an independent cohort.

The cohort comprised under 700 healthy bone marrow donors. At the time of sampling, every cohort member was nominally healthy, though immune exposures that went unrecorded were likely present. The donor tested CMV seronegative and was one of the 352 seronegative cohort members. A peripheral blood sample was provided by each donor, and peripheral blood mononuclear cells were used for TCR beta sequencing. Genomic DNA was extracted from the blood cell samples with the Qiagen DNeasy Blood Extraction Kit. The receptor was derived from a male donor in good health and CMV-seronegative. The source material was PBMCs. This sequence uses TRBV18 and TRBJ2-7, and 7 bases in between align with TRBD1. CDR3 protein: CASSLDRASYEQYF. The bases are TGTGCCAGCTCACTCGACAGGGCATCCTACGAGCAGTACTTC.